These 2 T cell receptor beta chains were all obtained from the same sample, sequenced in a study of cytomegalovirus exposure and HLA in healthy donors (dated 2017 in TCRdb). Library method: the immunoSEQ multiplex PCR assay. For the multiplex PCR, a mixture combining 60 forward primers for TCR Vbeta segments and 13 reverse primers for TCR Jbeta segments was used. As stored in TCRdb, this immuneACCESS dataset retains in-frame rearrangements with V and J assigned. A fraction of the clones does not appear; measured against another copy, unresolved V genes explain less than half of the discrepancy, and the remainder lacks a known reason. In this sample the table shows 75,000 to 90,000 clones, 70% to 80% of which occur a single time. Roughly 13% of the sample lies in the top ten. Sequencing used PBMCs. All receptors derive from a human donor in good health.

This clone appeared a single time. Written as DNA, the CDR3 is TGTGCCAGCTCACTAGACGCGGAGGAGCAGTTCTTC. This codes for CASSLDAEEQFF. The V and J genes are TRBV18 and TRBJ2-1; the D is unclear. V shed 4 bases and J shed 10 bases, with 11 bases lying between them. The CDR3 covers 12 residues. CDR1 KGHSH and CDR2 LQKENI come from the germline V gene.

In this sample, this clone turned up a few times. The chain is built from TRBV27 and TRBJ2-1; 7 positions match TRBD2. This CDR3 contains 15 residues. Losses at the gene ends were 2 bases for V and 3 bases for J; bases not matched to a gene: 4. Germline CDR1 reads MNHEY; CDR2 reads SMNVEV (reference sequence). CDR3 sequence: CASSLGGGLYNEQFF. CDR3 DNA: TGTGCCAGCAGTTTAGGCGGGGGACTCTACAATGAGCAGTTCTTC.